The rows below give T cell receptor beta chains drawn from one sample of a study of OX40 agonist ivuxolimab in advanced cancers. Measured with immunoSEQ multiplex PCR; TCRdb has only the in-frame clones, and not every one. Among roughly 17,000 clones, 70% to 90% were seen once, and the ten largest hold under 35%. This material consisted of CD4+ or CD8+ T cells sorted from blood, taken in a trial of the OX40 agonist ivuxolimab. The receptor source for this set is an adult with an advanced solid tumor such as melanoma, head and neck, liver or kidney cancer. The CDR3 runs from the conserved cysteine through the conserved F or W. D genes are given only for firm matches. Part of the rows lack a size; the others show once, few, many or a class for expanded clones.

NA	TRBV5-5	NA	TRBJ1-5	TGTGCCAGCAGCTTCGGCGGAAATCAGCCCCAGCATTTT	CASSFGGNQPQHF
few	TRBV28	TRBD1	TRBJ2-3	TGTGCCAGCACCGGGGACAGGGGTATTGATACGCAGTATTTT	CASTGDRGIDTQYF
NA	TRBV5-4	NA	TRBJ2-7	TGTGCCAGCAGTACTCCGGGGGCTAGATTCTACGAGCAGTACTTC	CASSTPGARFYEQYF
NA	TRBV9	TRBD2	TRBJ2-2	TGTGCCAGCAGCGTCTCCCCTACTAGCGGGAGATCGAACACCGGGGAGCTGTTTTTT	CASSVSPTSGRSNTGELFF
NA	TRBV28	NA	TRBJ2-7	TGTGCCAGCAGGGTTCCGGGACAATGGTACGAGCAGTACTTC	CASRVPGQWYEQYF
once	TRBV6-1	NA	TRBJ1-1	TGTGCCAGAGTGCGGTTAATGAACACTGAAGCTTTCTTT	CARVRLMNTEAFF
once	TRBV4-1	NA	TRBJ2-7	TGCGCCAGCAGCCAGGAGGACTACTACGAGCAGTACTTC	CASSQEDYYEQYF
NA	TRBV4-1	TRBD2	TRBJ2-1	TGCGCCAGCAGCCAAGGAGGGACTAGCGGGTACAATGAGCAGTTCTTC	CASSQGGTSGYNEQFF
NA	TRBV21-1	NA	TRBJ2-7	TGTGCCAGCAGCAAAGAAAACCGCCTCTGGGAGCAGTACTTC	CASSKENRLWEQYF
NA	TRBV6-5	NA	TRBJ1-1	TGTGCCAGCACCCCTCGTGTAGGGTCGAACACTGAAGCTTTCTTT	CASTPRVGSNTEAFF
NA	TRBV27	NA	TRBJ1-1	TGTGCCAGCAGTTTTAGCTGGAACACTGAAGCTTTCTTT	CASSFSWNTEAFF
NA	TRBV7-9	NA	TRBJ1-4	TGTGCCAGCAGCTTTTCAGGGAATGAAAAACTGTTTTTT	CASSFSGNEKLFF
few	TRBV27	NA	TRBJ1-2	TGTGCCAGCAGTTCCGGGATTCTCAACCCACATGGCTACACCTTC	CASSSGILNPHGYTF
NA	TRBV4-1	NA	TRBJ1-1	TGCGCCAGCCAGCATTTTATGAACACTGAAGCTTTCTTT	CASQHFMNTEAFF
NA	TRBV5-1	NA	TRBJ2-7	TGCGCCAGCAGCTTGCTCCCTTTGTACGAGCAGTACTTC	CASSLLPLYEQYF